Below are 25 T cell receptor beta chains sequenced from a single sample in a study of shared clonotypes between healthy human individuals. Generated by immunoSEQ multiplex PCR, the TCRdb table keeps only in-frame clones and is missing some. The repertoire has about 2.3 million clones, less than 95% of them found once; the top ten carry 0.37%. The material sequenced was naive CD4+ T cells from PBMCs. Subset: CD45RA+ positively selected. The source of these receptors is a man between 18 and 29 years old in good health. Some clones in this sample may be carry-over from other donors' samples.

CDR3 DNA: TGTGCCAGCAGCTTTCAGGGTCAGGGGACGGATACGCAGTATTTT. Amino acid sequence: CASSFQGQGTDTQYF. The chain links TRBV7-9 to TRBJ2-3; D perhaps matches TRBD1 (6 bases). The CDR3 totals 15 residues. Trimming took 3 bases from V and 6 from J, leaving 16 bases between them. Germline-derived CDR1 and CDR2 are SEHNR and FQNEAQ (reference sequence).

The chain has TRBV18 and TRBJ1-5; no definite D call. V shed 4 bases and J shed 5 bases, with 9 bases lying between them. This CDR3 spans 13 amino acids. The germline gives CDR1 KGHSH, CDR2 LQKENI. The CDR3 sequence: CASSRDQDQPQHF. CDR3 nucleotides: TGTGCCAGCTCACGGGATCAAGATCAGCCCCAGCATTTT.

This clone appeared a few times. V and J are TRBV2 and TRBJ1-1, with 7 bases matching TRBD1. V shed 1 base and J 4 bases; nucleotides not matched to a gene: 3. Germline CDR1 SNHLY, CDR2 FYNNEI. CDR3 size: 14 residues. CDR3 sequence reads: CASSEEGAFTEAFF. For the CDR3, the DNA is TGTGCCAGCAGTGAAGAGGGGGCGTTCACTGAAGCTTTCTTT.

The J gene is TRBJ2-1, the V gene TRBV14; 8 bases map to TRBD1. The CDR3 is 14 residues long. Germline CDR1 and CDR2: SGHDN and FVKESK. V dropped 4 bases and J dropped 1; count of bases not matched to a gene: 0. The CDR3 here is CASSRQGSYNEQFF. As DNA, the CDR3 is TGTGCCAGCAGCCGACAGGGGTCCTACAATGAGCAGTTCTTC.

The rearrangement joins TRBV19 to TRBJ2-6; unclear D gene. The CDR3 totals 16 residues. The ends were cut back, 1 base at V and 0 bases at J, with 7 bases in the middle. Germline V gene data show CDR1 as LNHDA and CDR2 as SQIVND (reference sequence). CDR3 residues: CASSIVPLSGANVLTF. The CDR3 DNA reads as TGTGCCAGTAGTATAGTCCCCCTCTCTGGGGCCAACGTCCTGACTTTC.

The chain joins TRBV7-8 to TRBJ2-1; perhaps TRBD2 as D (5 bases). The CDR3 extends over 15 amino acids. Germline assignment: CDR1 SGHVS and CDR2 FQNEAQ. V lost 2 bases and J 0 bases, leaving 8 bases between the germline ends. In nucleotides, the CDR3 is TGTGCCAGCAGCTTAAGGGAGCTCTCCTACAATGAGCAGTTCTTC. Its translation is CASSLRELSYNEQFF.

V usage is TRBV7-2 and J usage is TRBJ2-1, with D unresolved. From germline, CDR1 is SGHTA and CDR2 FQGNSA. This CDR3 comprises 16 residues. The V end lost 0 bases, the J end lost 4 bases, and 13 bases lay between the germline ends. DNA for the CDR3: TGTGCCAGCAGCTTAGCTGGCTCCGGAGTATACAATGAGCAGTTCTTC. Its translation is CASSLAGSGVYNEQFF.

The V gene is TRBV28, the J gene TRBJ2-7; D is possibly TRBD1 (5 bases). The CDR3 sequence is 14 residues long. Trimming stripped 3 bases from V and 1 base from J, with 10 bases between. Germline V CDR1 and CDR2: MDHEN, SYDVKM. Here the CDR3 DNA reads TGTGCCAGCAGTTTGGTACAGGAGTCCTACGAGCAGTACTTC. Translating it yields CASSLVQESYEQYF. Using reference TRBV28 and TRBJ2-7 for the parts outside the CDR3, the full variable domain is DVKVTQSSRYLVKRTGEKVFLECVQDMDHENMFWYRQDPGLGLRLIYFSYDVKMKEKGDIPEGYSVSREKKERFSLILESASTNQTSMYLCASSLVQESYEQYFGPGTRLTVT.

In regard to this clone: Other DNA sequences within the sample encode an identical CDR3. The chain employs TRBV27 and TRBJ2-7; 12 bases are a match to TRBD2. V was pared by 5 bases and J by 3 bases, with 2 bases of the junction left unmatched. CDR3 length: 14 amino acids. Germline V gene lookup returns CDR1 MNHEY and CDR2 SMNVEV (reference sequence). The CDR3, as DNA: TGTGCCAGCAGTCCGACTAGCGGGAGCTACGAGCAGTACTTC. Residues: CASSPTSGSYEQYF.

The table lists this clone with a few counts. DNA of the CDR3: TGCAGTGCTAGAGATTTTGGGCAGTTCTTC. This codes for CSARDFGQFF. V gene TRBV20-1 combines with J gene TRBJ2-1; D is ambiguous. There are 10 residues in the CDR3. Germline values: CDR1 DFQATT, CDR2 SNEGSKA (reference sequence). Trimming stripped 0 bases from V and 12 bases from J, with 6 bases between.

The DNA of the CDR3 is TGCAGCGTTGTACTCGCCGGGGGTCAGCCCCAGCATTTT. This encodes CSVVLAGGQPQHF. The J gene is TRBJ1-5, the V gene TRBV29-1; maybe TRBD1 (5 bases). The CDR3 covers 13 residues. Germline V gene lookup returns CDR1 SQVTM and CDR2 ANQGSEA. Trimming shortened V by 4 bases and J by 6 bases, and 13 bases separated the two germline ends. Full variable domain (outside the CDR3, taken from reference TRBV29-1 and TRBJ1-5): SAVISQKPSRDICQRGTSLTIQCQVDSQVTMMFWYRQQPGQSLTLIATANQGSEATYESGFVIDKFPISRPNLTFSTLTVSNMSPEDSSIYLCSVVLAGGQPQHFGDGTRLSIL.

The J gene is TRBJ1-2, the V gene TRBV5-1; tentative D call: TRBD1 (6 bases). This CDR3 contains 12 residues. Germline CDR1 is SGHRS and CDR2 is YFSETQ. The germline V and J ends were trimmed by 2 bases and 8 bases, with 10 bases remaining between them. CDR3 nucleotide sequence: TGCGCCAGCAGCTTCAGGGGTCGCGGCTACACCTTC. Its protein is CASSFRGRGYTF.

This clone has just one count. This chain links TRBV7-2 with TRBJ1-1; TRBD1 might be the D (6 bases). V was trimmed by 3 bases and J by 4 bases, leaving 18 bases between them. CDR1 SGHTA and CDR2 FQGNSA come from the germline V gene. The CDR3 covers 16 residues. The CDR3 DNA reads as TGTGCCAGCAGCTTCCAACGGGGGGCTCGGGCCACTGAAGCTTTCTTT. Protein: CASSFQRGARATEAFF.

The V call is TRBV4-1, the J call TRBJ2-3; TRBD2 matches 8 bases. Losses at the gene ends were 4 bases for V and 1 base for J; bases not matched to a gene: 7. This CDR3 contains 16 residues. Germline V gene data show CDR1 as MGHRA and CDR2 as YSYEKL. CDR3 sequence reads: CASSPGGRHGTDTQYF. The CDR3 region has the DNA TGCGCCAGCAGCCCGGGAGGGAGACACGGCACAGATACGCAGTATTTT.

The V gene is TRBV5-1, the J gene TRBJ1-1, with a tentative D call TRBD1 (5 bases). Germline V CDR1 and CDR2: SGHRS, YFSETQ. CDR3 length: 14 residues. Trimming cost V 3 bases and J 1 base, with 10 bases left between them. In DNA form, the CDR3 reads TGCGCCAGCAGCTGGTCGGGACGGAACACTGAAGCTTTCTTT. Its translation is CASSWSGRNTEAFF.

This sequence joins TRBV7-8 and TRBJ2-7, with D maybe TRBD1 (6 bases). The CDR3 has 17 amino acids. Germline loops: CDR1 SGHVS, CDR2 FQNEAQ. Trimming stripped 4 bases from V and 4 bases from J, with 23 bases between. The CDR3: CASSSFRNNRAKYEQYF. DNA of the CDR3: TGTGCCAGCAGCTCCTTCAGGAACAACAGGGCTAAGTACGAGCAGTACTTC. Looking up the rest from reference TRBV7-8 and TRBJ2-7 gives the full variable domain: GAGVSQSPRYKVAKRGQDVALRCDPISGHVSLFWYQQALGQGPEFLTYFQNEAQLDKSGLPSDRFFAERPEGSVSTLKIQRTQQEDSAVYLCASSSFRNNRAKYEQYFGPGTRLTVT.

V usage is TRBV11-2 and J usage is TRBJ1-1; no definite D call. Per germline, CDR1 SGHAT and CDR2 FQNNGV. Trimming removed 5 bases at V and 2 bases at J, with 12 bases between. CDR3 size: 14 residues. The CDR3 sequence: CASSPRTVNTEAFF. CDR3 bases: TGTGCCAGCAGCCCACGGACCGTAAACACTGAAGCTTTCTTT.

The CDR3 nucleotides read TGCGCCAGCAGGGGACAGGCGGGACCCTACGAGCAGTACTTC. Translating it yields CASRGQAGPYEQYF. The rearrangement joins TRBV5-1 to TRBJ2-7; 8 nucleotides align to TRBD1. CDR1 is SGHRS, CDR2 YFSETQ, per germline. The CDR3 is 14 amino acids. Trimming took 5 bases from V and 2 from J; bases not matched to a gene: 6.

This clone was seen only once. The chain combines TRBV28 with TRBJ1-5; 8 positions match TRBD1. The V gene's germline CDR1 is MDHEN and CDR2 SYDVKM. J was trimmed by 3 bases and V by 4 bases; bases with no gene match: 11. The CDR3 has 17 amino acids. In nucleotides, the CDR3 is TGTGCCAGCAGTTCCATCGACAGGGGTCCCTCCAATCAGCCCCAGCATTTT. Its translation is CASSSIDRGPSNQPQHF.

This chain joins TRBV27 and TRBJ2-2, with TRBD2 matching over 13 bases. With 0 bases clipped from V and 6 bases from J, the junction kept 7 bases outside the gene matches. The CDR3 runs 18 residues. Germline values: CDR1 MNHEY, CDR2 SMNVEV (reference sequence). Here the CDR3 DNA reads TGTGCCAGCAGTTTATCAACTAGCGGGAGGGCCGGGGCCGGGGAGCTGTTTTTT. It translates to CASSLSTSGRAGAGELFF.

The J gene is TRBJ2-1, the V gene TRBV9; 9 nucleotides agree with TRBD2. The CDR3 loop spans 17 amino acids. With 3 bases clipped from V and 2 bases from J, the junction kept 9 bases outside the gene matches. CDR1 SGDLS and CDR2 YYNGEE come from the germline V gene. The CDR3 DNA sequence: TGTGCCAGCAGCGCCCGCCGCCTAGCGGGACCCTACAATGAGCAGTTCTTC. Residues: CASSARRLAGPYNEQFF.

This chain uses TRBV6-1 with TRBJ2-2, with D possibly matching TRBD1 (5 bases). The V gene's germline CDR1 is MNHNS and CDR2 SASEGT. The CDR3 has 14 amino acids. Trimming took 7 bases from V and 5 from J, leaving 14 bases between them. CDR3: CASIGRASTGELFF. The DNA of the CDR3 is TGTGCCAGCATAGGCAGGGCTTCGACCGGGGAGCTGTTTTTT.

The chain has TRBV5-1 and TRBJ2-3; D uncertain. Germline V gene data show CDR1 as SGHRS and CDR2 as YFSETQ. The CDR3 is 17 residues long. Trimming took 0 bases from V and 2 from J, leaving 16 bases between them. The CDR3, as DNA: TGCGCCAGCAGCTTGGTGATGACGGCTTTTAACACAGATACGCAGTATTTT. Residues: CASSLVMTAFNTDTQYF.

This chain connects TRBV6-6 to TRBJ2-1; no definite D call. This CDR3 is 12 amino acids long. Trimming took off 2 bases at V and 6 bases at J, with 5 bases between the two ends. The germline V gene encodes CDR1 MNHNY and CDR2 SVGAGI (reference sequence). CDR3 sequence: CASSYASNEQFF. CDR3 DNA: TGTGCCAGCAGTTACGCCAGCAATGAGCAGTTCTTC.

V gene TRBV10-3 combines with J gene TRBJ1-5; D is perhaps TRBD1 (5 bases). The V end lost 4 bases, the J end lost 1 base, and 8 bases lay between the germline ends. The CDR3 is 14 amino acids. Per germline, CDR1 ENHRY and CDR2 SYGVKD. Written as DNA, the CDR3 is TGTGCCATCAGTGGGACACCGAGCAATCAGCCCCAGCATTTT. Its translation is CAISGTPSNQPQHF.